This T cell receptor (beta chain) was observed in a study of graft-versus-host responses after intestinal transplantation. Whole-study context: Transplant types were multivisceral, liver-intestinal, or isolated intestinal. Every recipient had anti-thymocyte globulin induction and two to three years of tacrolimus plus steroids.

Points from the study as a whole: Recipient marrow held GvH clones, some first seen in ileum or blood. Patients with graft-donor T cell macrochimerism had high graft-versus-host to host-versus-graft clonal ratios in allografts.

V was clipped by 5 bases and J by 3 bases, with 12 bases between them. The CDR3 has 14 residues. Germline lookup yields CDR1 SGHVS and CDR2 FNYEAQ. Repertoires were generated with immunoSEQ multiplex PCR, while TCRdb's copy carries only in-frame clones and drops some. The sample comprises fewer than 120,000 clones, 80% to 95% of which are singletons, and 0.4% to 0.55% rests with the top ten. On this clone itself: The target antigen is unknown.

This sequence originates from a human donor who received an intestinal transplant. The sequencing here drew on unstimulated CD8+ T cells sorted from spleen or lymph node cells, taken before intestinal transplant. The gene calls are TRBV7-6 and TRBJ2-3; D is possibly TRBD1 (6 bases). The DNA for the CDR3 is TGTGCCAGCAGCCGCAGGGGAAGAACAGATACGCAGTATTTT. Its protein is CASSRRGRTDTQYF.